This record covers a single TCR beta chain. What it binds is unknown. The sample originates from a study of cytomegalovirus exposure and HLA in healthy donors. Study conclusions and caveats: CMV antigen specificity of a few CMV-associated chains was confirmed in vitro. It was reported that TCR beta sequences correctly inferred the HLA-A and HLA-B alleles for most subjects.

The CDR3 contains 15 residues. V lost 3 bases and J lost 1, with 13 bases in between. Germline-derived CDR1 and CDR2 are SGHRS and YFSETQ. The primer mix had 60 Vbeta and 13 Jbeta primers. Original methodology: Later analysis identified tens of millions of unique TCR beta chains, about 10 million shared. Clones were sequenced by immunoSEQ multiplex PCR, and TCRdb holds only the in-frame ones, with some missing. That table furnishes V, J and clone size, whereas the DNA furnished D and trimming. This table has roughly 100,000 clones, 64% appearing once. Sequencing used PBMCs. The genes are TRBV5-1 and TRBJ1-1; D is unclear. The receptor was isolated from a man aged 55-75 years in good health and CMV-seronegative. CDR3 region: CASSYGVGENTEAFF. The CDR3 DNA reads TGCGCCAGCAGCTACGGGGTGGGCGAGAACACTGAAGCTTTCTTT.